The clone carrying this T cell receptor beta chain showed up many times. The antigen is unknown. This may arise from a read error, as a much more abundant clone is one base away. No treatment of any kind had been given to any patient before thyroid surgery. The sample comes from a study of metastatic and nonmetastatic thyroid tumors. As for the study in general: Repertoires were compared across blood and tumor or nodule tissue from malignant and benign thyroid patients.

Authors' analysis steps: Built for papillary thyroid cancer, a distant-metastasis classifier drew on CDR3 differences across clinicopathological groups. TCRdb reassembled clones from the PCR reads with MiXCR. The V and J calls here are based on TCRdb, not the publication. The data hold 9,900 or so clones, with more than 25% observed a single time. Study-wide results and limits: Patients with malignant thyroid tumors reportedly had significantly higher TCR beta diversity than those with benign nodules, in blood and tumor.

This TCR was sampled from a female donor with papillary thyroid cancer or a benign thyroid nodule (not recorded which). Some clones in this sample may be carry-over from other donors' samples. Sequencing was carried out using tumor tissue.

CDR3 in amino acids: CASSRRSDTQYF. CDR3 DNA sequence: TGTGCCAGCAGCCGTAGGTCAGATACGCAGTATTTT. V is TRBV9 and J is TRBJ2-3; D gene uncertain. The CDR3 is 12 residues long. The V and J ends lost 4 bases and 4 bases respectively, with 7 bases between them. Germline CDR1 reads SGDLS; CDR2 reads YYNGEE.